One sample yielded the 2 T cell receptor beta chains listed below, sequenced in a study of blood T cells in healthy people across ages (dated by TCRdb to between 2014 and 2016). Library preparation employed 5' RACE. The sequencing machine was an Illumina HiSeq 2500. The second PCR ran for roughly 6 to 11 cycles and used a J-beta primer mix along with a sample-barcoded 5' primer. Using fastp trimming at Q25 and MiXCR clonotype assembly, TCRdb reanalyzed the public sequencing data and kept in-frame beta chains. Rows merge per CDR3 protein into single entries with the most common DNA and genes. The sample profile shows just under 750,000 distinct CDR3 sequences; about a fifth of them were found once. The ten largest account for less than 25% of the sample. Sequenced: blood. The origin of the receptors is a man between 65 and 80 years old in good health.

This clonotype turned up a few times. V gene TRBV12-3 or TRBV12-4 combines with J gene TRBJ2-1; possible D gene TRBD1, 6 bases. The CDR3 covers 15 residues. Trimming removed 3 bases from V and 3 bases from J, with 12 bases in between. The CDR3, as DNA: TGTGCCAGCAGTTTGGACAGACCATACTACAATGAGCAGTTCTTC. Its translation is CASSLDRPYYNEQFF.

This clonotype came up a few times. The J gene is TRBJ2-7, the V gene TRBV12-3 or TRBV12-4, with 11 bases lining up with TRBD2. The CDR3 is 15 residues long. V dropped 6 bases and J dropped 3; count of bases not matched to a gene: 7. The chain's CDR3 is CASSLSGGAYYEQYF. The CDR3 DNA reads TGTGCCAGCAGCCTTAGCGGGGGGGCATACTACGAGCAGTACTTC.